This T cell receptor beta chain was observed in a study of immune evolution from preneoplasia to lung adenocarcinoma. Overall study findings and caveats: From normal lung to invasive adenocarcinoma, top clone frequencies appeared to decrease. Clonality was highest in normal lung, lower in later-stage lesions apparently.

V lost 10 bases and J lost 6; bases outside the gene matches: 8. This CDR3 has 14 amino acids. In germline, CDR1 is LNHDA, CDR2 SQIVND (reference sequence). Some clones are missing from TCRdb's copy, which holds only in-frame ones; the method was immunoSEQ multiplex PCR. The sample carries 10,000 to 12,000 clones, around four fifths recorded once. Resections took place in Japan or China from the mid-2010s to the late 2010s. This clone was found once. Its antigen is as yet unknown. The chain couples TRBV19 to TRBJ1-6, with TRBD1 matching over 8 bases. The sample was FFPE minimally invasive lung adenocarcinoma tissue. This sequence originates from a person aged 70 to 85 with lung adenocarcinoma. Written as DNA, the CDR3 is TGTGCCACAGACAGGGGAACTCCTAATTCACCCCTCCACTTT. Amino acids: CATDRGTPNSPLHF.